This note documents a single T cell receptor (beta chain) sequence. This sample was included in a study of control samples from healthy donors and cancer patients. The CDR3 length is 14 residues. The germline CDR1 and CDR2 sequences are MNHEY and SMNVEV (reference sequence). V gave up 5 bases and J gave up 5 bases; unmatched junction bases: 3. Profiled with immunoSEQ multiplex PCR; TCRdb holds only in-frame clones, not every one. The sample has 190,000 or so clones; over 85% are singletons. The sequenced sample consisted of blood. The rearrangement links TRBV27 to TRBJ2-5; 12 bases line up with TRBD1. The clonotype originates from a man aged 18 to 35 in good health. The CDR3 DNA is TGTGCCAGCAGTCCCGGGACAGGGGGCGAGACCCAGTACTTC. Translating gives CASSPGTGGETQYF.